What follows describes a single T cell receptor beta chain. Its antigen is currently unknown. Germline V CDR1 and CDR2: SGHTA, FQGNSA. J gave up 5 bases and V 2 bases, and 8 bases lay outside the gene matches. The CDR3 length is 16 residues. CD8+ and CD4+ T cells from blood underwent TCR beta sequencing, which was carried out in a high-throughput format. While CD8+ and CD4+ T cells were isolated negatively, TEMRA cells were enriched by FACS. The sample comes from a study of CD8 T cells in Susac syndrome. The study, taken as a whole, reports: In total CD8+ repertoires, 15 to 20 Susac-specific public clones were found, and 4 or 5 in CD8+ TEMRA repertoires.

Roughly 0.5 to 1 ug RNA was reverse transcribed with random hexamers. TCRdb re-analysed the immunoSEQ multiplex PCR reads in MiXCR, keeping a single row per CDR3 protein. The table lists tens of thousands of distinct CDR3 sequences, more than 85% of them singletons. V and J are TRBV7-2 and TRBJ2-5; TRBD2 agrees at 10 bases. The clonotype comes from a human donor with Susac syndrome. Source material: CD8+ T cells from PBMCs. CDR3 DNA sequence: TGTGCCAGCAGCTTATGGCTAGCGGGAGTGGGGGAGACCCAGTACTTC. Protein sequence: CASSLWLAGVGETQYF.